This T cell receptor (beta chain) was identified in a study of T cells in tumors and immune-related adverse events. Profiled with immunoSEQ multiplex PCR; TCRdb holds only in-frame clones, not every one. The repertoire holds several thousand clones, 85% to 95% seen once, with less than 2.5% in the top ten. The CDR3 runs to 11 residues. Between the trimmed V and J ends, which lost 5 bases and 8 bases, there was a span of 12 bases. CDR1 and CDR2 from the germline V gene are DFQATT and SNEGSKA (reference sequence). The sequencing here drew on lymph node tissue, taken from a patient treated with anti-PD-1 therapy. The rearrangement uses TRBV20-1 and TRBJ1-2; TRBD1 is a possible D gene (5 bases). This TCR was sampled from a female donor with metastatic renal cell carcinoma. Here the CDR3 reads CSALDSPGYTF. The CDR3 bases are TGCAGTGCTTTAGACAGCCCGGGCTACACCTTC.